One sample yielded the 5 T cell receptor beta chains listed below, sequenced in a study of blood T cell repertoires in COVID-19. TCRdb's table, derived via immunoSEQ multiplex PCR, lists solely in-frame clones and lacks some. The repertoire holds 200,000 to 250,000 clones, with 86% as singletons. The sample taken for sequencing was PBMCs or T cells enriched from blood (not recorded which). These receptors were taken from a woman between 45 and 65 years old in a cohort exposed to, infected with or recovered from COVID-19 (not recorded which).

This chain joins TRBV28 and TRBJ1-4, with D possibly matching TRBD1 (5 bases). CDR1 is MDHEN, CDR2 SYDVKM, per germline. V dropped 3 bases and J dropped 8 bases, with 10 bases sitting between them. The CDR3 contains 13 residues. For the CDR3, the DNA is TGTGCCAGCAGTTTGGGACTTAAGGAAAAACTGTTTTTT. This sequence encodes CASSLGLKEKLFF.

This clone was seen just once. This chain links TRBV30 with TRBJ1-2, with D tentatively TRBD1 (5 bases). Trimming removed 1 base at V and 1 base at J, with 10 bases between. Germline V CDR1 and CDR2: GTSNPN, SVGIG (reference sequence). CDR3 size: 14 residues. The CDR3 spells CAWSETDFNYGYTF. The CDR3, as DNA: TGTGCCTGGAGTGAGACAGACTTTAACTATGGCTACACCTTC. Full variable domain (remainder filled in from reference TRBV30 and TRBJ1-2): SQTIHQWPATLVQPVGSPLSLECTVEGTSNPNLYWYRQAAGRGLQLLFYSVGIGQISSEVPQNLSASRPQDRQFILSSKKLLLSDSGFYLCAWSETDFNYGYTFGSGTRLTVV.

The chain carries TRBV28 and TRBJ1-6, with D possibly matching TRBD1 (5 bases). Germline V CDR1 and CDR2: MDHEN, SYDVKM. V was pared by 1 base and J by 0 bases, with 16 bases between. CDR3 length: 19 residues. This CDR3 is CASSLSSPTASSYNSPLHF. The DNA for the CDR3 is TGTGCCAGCAGTTTATCTTCCCCGACAGCTAGCTCCTATAATTCACCCCTCCACTTT.

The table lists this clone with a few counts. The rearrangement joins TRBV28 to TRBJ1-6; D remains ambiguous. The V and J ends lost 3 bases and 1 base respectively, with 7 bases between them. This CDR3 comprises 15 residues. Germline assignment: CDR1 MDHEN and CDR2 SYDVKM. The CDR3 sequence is CASSFPTSYNSPLHF. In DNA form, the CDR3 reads TGTGCCAGCAGTTTCCCCACTTCCTATAATTCACCCCTCCACTTT.

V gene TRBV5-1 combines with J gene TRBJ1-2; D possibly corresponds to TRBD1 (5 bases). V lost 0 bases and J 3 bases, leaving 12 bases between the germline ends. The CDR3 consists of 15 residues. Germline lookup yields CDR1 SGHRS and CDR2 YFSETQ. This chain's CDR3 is CASSLDFPRDYGYTF. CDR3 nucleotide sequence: TGCGCCAGCAGCTTGGACTTCCCCAGGGACTATGGCTACACCTTC.